A selection of T cell receptor beta chains follows, all from one sample in a study of T cells in tumors after PD-1 blockade. TCRdb keeps only in-frame clones here, not all; method: immunoSEQ multiplex PCR. The table lists over 8,000 clones, about 67% of them singletons. The sample here was tumor tissue, taken after anti-PD-1 treatment. The source is a human donor with basal cell carcinoma. CDR3s include the opening cysteine and the closing phenylalanine or tryptophan.

TRBV5-8	TRBJ2-2	CASSQTAPNTGELFF
TRBV4-3	TRBJ1-4	CASSQVPASVNEKLFF
TRBV28	TRBJ1-6	CASSLGKGFRSPLHF
TRBV7-2	TRBJ1-3	CASREQGAYGNTIYF
TRBV10-3	TRBJ2-7	CAIRRTVSSSYEQYF
TRBV6-5	TRBJ2-7	CASSLAGASYEQYF
TRBV24-1	TRBJ2-1	CATSTGGEQFF
TRBV7-7	TRBJ2-1	CASSRDRGGDNEQFF
TRBV30	TRBJ2-7	CACTRGPSYEQYF
TRBV11-3	TRBJ2-7	CASSFEGFWGEQYF
TRBV27	TRBJ1-5	CASSEGTVNQPQHF
TRBV2	TRBJ1-5	CASKEEGTNQPQHF
TRBV19	TRBJ2-4	CASSIARAVAKNIQYF
TRBV29-1	TRBJ2-1	CSVVGEGYKRAYNEQFF
TRBV6-5	TRBJ1-2	CASSPGQGGYGYTF
TRBV12-3/TRBV12-4	TRBJ2-1	CASSSGGGEQFF
TRBV5-1	TRBJ2-7	CASSLDRTSGTSSYEQYF
TRBV28	TRBJ2-7	CASRGTQGVTAMTYEQYF
TRBV7-2	TRBJ2-7	CASSLTSGRADEQYF
TRBV7-8	TRBJ2-3	CASIQRPGGTDTQYF
TRBV7-2	TRBJ2-7	CASSPSFAGGLEQYF
TRBV5-1	TRBJ2-1	CASSPGLAEGDEQFF
TRBV7-2	TRBJ1-3	CASSSSTGSGNTIYF
TRBV9	TRBJ2-7	CASSKGQGLTYEQYF
TRBV7-2	TRBJ2-7	CASSLQGAVGNNEQYF
TRBV15	TRBJ2-3	CATSRTLGQGGTDTQYF
TRBV7-8	TRBJ2-2	CASSPTGPNTGELFF
TRBV4-3	TRBJ2-1	CASSQEVLFSSYNEQFF
TRBV29-1	TRBJ1-4	CSALDRGANEKLFF
TRBV5-8	TRBJ2-5	CASSLTSGRAGGTQYF
TRBV14	TRBJ2-7	CASSPGTARAYEQYF
TRBV5-4	TRBJ2-3	CASSVARGTDTQYF
TRBV9	TRBJ2-3	CASSVKGLALDTQYF
TRBV7-8	TRBJ1-1	CASSHGPEAFF
TRBV30	TRBJ1-6	CAWSGTGSYNSPLHF
TRBV28	TRBJ1-1	CASSLSSSGDRSNTEAFF
TRBV13	TRBJ2-7	CASSLYAYEQYF
TRBV28	TRBJ2-4	CASSLVSLAGARNIQYF
TRBV7-9	TRBJ1-2	CASSFTGGFYGYTF
TRBV25-1	TRBJ2-1	CASSELPASGVRNEQFF
TRBV7-2	TRBJ2-3	CASSLSVGGGTDTQYF